This T cell receptor (beta chain) came from a study of T-cell memory formation after mild COVID-19. Across the whole study: Among the donors, TCR clusters were largely specific to each donor.

The CDR3 sequence is 16 residues long. Trimming pared 1 base from V and 3 bases from J, leaving 16 bases between. The germline CDR1 and CDR2 sequences are LGHDT and YNNKEL (reference sequence). After 5'RACE with constant-segment primers, TCR alpha and TCR beta cDNA libraries carrying sample barcodes and UMIs were obtained. TCRdb reprocessed the 5' RACE reads with MiXCR, giving one entry per CDR3 protein. The table records 580,000 or so distinct CDR3 sequences, 15% to 20% of them present only once. In regard to this clonotype: Its antigen is unidentified.

Regarding the study as a whole: A second wave of clones peaked on day 37, and their SARS-CoV-2 specificity went unconfirmed.

Sequences were obtained from PBMCs or a T cell subset sorted from them (not recorded which). The TCR comes from an adult woman who had mild COVID-19 (a few samples of this study predate the infection). Cell type and time point are not known. The chain carries TRBV3-1 and TRBJ2-7, with D hard to call. The CDR3 DNA reads as TGTGCCAGCAGCCAAGCGACGAACACAGCCCACTACGAGCAGTACTTC. Amino acids: CASSQATNTAHYEQYF.